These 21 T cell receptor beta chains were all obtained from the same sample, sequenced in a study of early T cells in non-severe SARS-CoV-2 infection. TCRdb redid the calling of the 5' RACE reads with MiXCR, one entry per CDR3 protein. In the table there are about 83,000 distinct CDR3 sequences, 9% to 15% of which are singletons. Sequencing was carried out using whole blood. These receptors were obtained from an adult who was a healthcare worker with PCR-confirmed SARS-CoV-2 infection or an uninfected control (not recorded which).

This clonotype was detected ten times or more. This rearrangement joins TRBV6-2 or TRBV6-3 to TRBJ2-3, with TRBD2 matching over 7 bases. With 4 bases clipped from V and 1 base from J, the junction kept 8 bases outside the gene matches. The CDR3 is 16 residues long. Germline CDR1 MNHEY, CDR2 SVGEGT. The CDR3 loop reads CASSWSKRDGTDTQYF. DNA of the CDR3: TGTGCCAGCAGTTGGTCCAAGCGGGACGGCACAGATACGCAGTATTTT.

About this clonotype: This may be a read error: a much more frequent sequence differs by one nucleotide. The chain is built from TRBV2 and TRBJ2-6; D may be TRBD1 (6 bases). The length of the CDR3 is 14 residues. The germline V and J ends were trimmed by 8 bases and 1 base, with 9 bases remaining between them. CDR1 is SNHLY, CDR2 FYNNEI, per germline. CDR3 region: CASAGVSGANVLTF. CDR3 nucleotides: TGTGCCAGCGCAGGGGTTTCTGGGGCCAACGTCCTGACTTTC.

CDR3 sequence reads: CASSHRLPTDTQYF. CDR3 nucleotide sequence: TGTGCCAGCAGCCACCGACTACCCACAGATACGCAGTATTTT. The chain combines TRBV3-1 with TRBJ2-3, with a possible D match to TRBD2 (5 bases). Germline CDR1 and CDR2: LGHDT and YNNKEL (reference sequence). The CDR3 runs to 14 residues. Trimming took 3 bases from V and 2 from J, leaving 9 bases between them.

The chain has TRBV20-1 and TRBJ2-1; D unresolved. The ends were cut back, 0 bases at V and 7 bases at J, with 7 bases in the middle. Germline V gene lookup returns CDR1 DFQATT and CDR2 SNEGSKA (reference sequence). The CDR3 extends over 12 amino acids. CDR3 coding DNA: TGCAGTGCTAGAGATTGGCAGAATGAGCAGTTCTTC. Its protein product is CSARDWQNEQFF.

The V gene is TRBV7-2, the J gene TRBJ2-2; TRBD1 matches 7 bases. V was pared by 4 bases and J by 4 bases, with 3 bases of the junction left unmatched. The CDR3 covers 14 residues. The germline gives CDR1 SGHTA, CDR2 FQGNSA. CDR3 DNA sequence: TGTGCCAGCAGCTGGGACAGAGTCACCGGGGAGCTGTTTTTT. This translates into CASSWDRVTGELFF.

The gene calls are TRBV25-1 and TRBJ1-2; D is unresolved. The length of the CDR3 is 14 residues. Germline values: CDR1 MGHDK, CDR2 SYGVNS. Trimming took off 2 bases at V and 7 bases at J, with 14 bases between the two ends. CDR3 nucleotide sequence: TGTGCCAGCAGTGAAGGTTGGGTGTTGGGTGGCTACACCTTC. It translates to CASSEGWVLGGYTF.

CDR3 loop: CSVEEVLGQYF. As DNA, the CDR3 is TGCAGCGTTGAAGAGGTTTTAGGGCAGTATTTT. The gene calls are TRBV29-1 and TRBJ2-3; D remains ambiguous. This CDR3 is 11 amino acids long. The V end was cut by 0 bases, the J end by 11 bases, with 9 bases between. Germline V gene data show CDR1 as SQVTM and CDR2 as ANQGSEA.

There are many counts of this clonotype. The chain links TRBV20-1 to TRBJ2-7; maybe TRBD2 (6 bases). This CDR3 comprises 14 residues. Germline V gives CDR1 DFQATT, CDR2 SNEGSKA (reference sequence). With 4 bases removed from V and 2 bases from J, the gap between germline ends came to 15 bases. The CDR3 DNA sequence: TGCAGTGCTAAGGAGGGAGCGAGGCCCTACGAGCAGTACTTC. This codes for CSAKEGARPYEQYF.

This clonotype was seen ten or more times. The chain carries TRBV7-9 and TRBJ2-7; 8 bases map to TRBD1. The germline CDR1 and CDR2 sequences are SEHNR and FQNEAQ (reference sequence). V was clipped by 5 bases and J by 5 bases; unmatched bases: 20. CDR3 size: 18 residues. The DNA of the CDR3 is TGTGCCAGCAGCCATTTGCAAAGACAGGGGCAGGTTTTCCACGAGCAGTACTTC. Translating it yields CASSHLQRQGQVFHEQYF. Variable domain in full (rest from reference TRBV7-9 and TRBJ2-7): DTGVSQNPRHKITKRGQNVTFRCDPISEHNRLYWYRQTLGQGPEFLTYFQNEAQLEKSRLLSDRFSAERPKGSFSTLEIQRTEQGDSAMYLCASSHLQRQGQVFHEQYFGPGTRLTVT.

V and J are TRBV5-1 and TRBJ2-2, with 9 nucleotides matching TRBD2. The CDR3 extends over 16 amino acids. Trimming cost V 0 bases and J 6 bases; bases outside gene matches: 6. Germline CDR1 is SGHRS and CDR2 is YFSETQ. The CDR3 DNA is TGCGCCAGCAGCTTGGCCCTAGCGGGACGCTCCGGGGAGCTGTTTTTT. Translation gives CASSLALAGRSGELFF.

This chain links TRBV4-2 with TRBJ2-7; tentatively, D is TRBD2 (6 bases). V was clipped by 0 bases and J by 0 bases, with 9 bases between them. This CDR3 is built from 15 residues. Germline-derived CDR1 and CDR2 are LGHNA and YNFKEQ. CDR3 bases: TGTGCCAGCAGCCAAGAGGGGAGGACCTCCTACGAGCAGTACTTC. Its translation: CASSQEGRTSYEQYF.

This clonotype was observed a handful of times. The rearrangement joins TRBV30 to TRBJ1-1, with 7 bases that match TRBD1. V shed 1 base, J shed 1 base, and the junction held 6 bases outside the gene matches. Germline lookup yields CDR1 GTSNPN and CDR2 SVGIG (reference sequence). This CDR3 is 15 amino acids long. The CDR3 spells CAWSAPHRGNTEAFF. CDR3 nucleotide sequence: TGTGCCTGGAGTGCCCCACACAGGGGGAACACTGAAGCTTTCTTT.

The CDR3 sequence is CASSGPGQMNTEAFF. The CDR3 DNA reads TGTGCCAGCAGCGGTCCGGGACAGATGAACACTGAAGCTTTCTTT. The gene calls are TRBV5-6 and TRBJ1-1, with 7 bases identical to TRBD1. V shed 4 bases, J shed 0 bases, and the junction held 6 bases outside the gene matches. This CDR3 contains 15 residues. The germline gives CDR1 SGHDT, CDR2 YYEEEE. Filled out from reference TRBV5-6 and TRBJ1-1, the complete variable domain reads DAGVTQSPTHLIKTRGQQVTLRCSPKSGHDTVSWYQQALGQGPQFIFQYYEEEERQRGNFPDRFSGHQFPNYSSELNVNALLLGDSALYLCASSGPGQMNTEAFFGQGTRLTVV.

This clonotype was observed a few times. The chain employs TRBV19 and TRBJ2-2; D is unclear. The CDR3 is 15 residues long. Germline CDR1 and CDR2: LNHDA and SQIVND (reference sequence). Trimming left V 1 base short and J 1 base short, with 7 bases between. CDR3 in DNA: TGTGCCAGTAGTATAGTTCCAGTGAACACCGGGGAGCTGTTTTTT. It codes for CASSIVPVNTGELFF.

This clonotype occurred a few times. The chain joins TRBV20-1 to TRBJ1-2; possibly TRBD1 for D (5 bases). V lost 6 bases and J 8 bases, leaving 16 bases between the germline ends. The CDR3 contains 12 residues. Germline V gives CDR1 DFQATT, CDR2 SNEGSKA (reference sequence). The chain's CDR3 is CSAPGPWDGYTF. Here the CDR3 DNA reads TGCAGTGCCCCGGGACCGTGGGACGGCTACACCTTC.

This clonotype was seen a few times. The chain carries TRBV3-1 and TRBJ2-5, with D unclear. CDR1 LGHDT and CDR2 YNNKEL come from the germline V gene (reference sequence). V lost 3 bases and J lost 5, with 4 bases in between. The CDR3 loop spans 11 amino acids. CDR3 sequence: CASSQGETQYF. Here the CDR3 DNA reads TGTGCCAGCAGCCAGGGCGAGACCCAGTACTTC.

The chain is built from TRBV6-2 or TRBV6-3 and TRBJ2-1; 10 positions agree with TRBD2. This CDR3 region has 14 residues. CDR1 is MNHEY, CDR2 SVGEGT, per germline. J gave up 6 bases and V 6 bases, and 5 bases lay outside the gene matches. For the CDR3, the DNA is TGTGCCAGCAGGCAGCGGGAGGGCCTCAATGAGCAGTTCTTC. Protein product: CASRQREGLNEQFF.

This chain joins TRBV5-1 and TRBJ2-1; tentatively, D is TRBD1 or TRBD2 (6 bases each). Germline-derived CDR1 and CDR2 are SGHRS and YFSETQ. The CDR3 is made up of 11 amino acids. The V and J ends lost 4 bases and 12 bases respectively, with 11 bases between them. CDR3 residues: CASSEGEVQFF. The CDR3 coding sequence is TGCGCCAGCAGCGAGGGGGAGGTGCAGTTCTTC.

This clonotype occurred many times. Here the CDR3 reads CASGPAGRSRGELFF. CDR3 DNA sequence: TGTGCCAGCGGACCTGCCGGGAGGTCGAGAGGGGAGCTGTTTTTT. This chain joins TRBV7-8 and TRBJ2-2, with TRBD2 matching 7 bases. The J segment lost 8 bases and the V segment lost 8 bases, leaving 14 bases of the junction unmatched. CDR1 is SGHVS, CDR2 FQNEAQ, per germline. The CDR3 covers 15 residues.

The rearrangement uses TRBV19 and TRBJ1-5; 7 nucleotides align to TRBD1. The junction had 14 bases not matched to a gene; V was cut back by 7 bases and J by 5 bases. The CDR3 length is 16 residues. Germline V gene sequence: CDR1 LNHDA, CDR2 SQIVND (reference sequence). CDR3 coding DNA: TGTGCCAGTACTATCGATTGGACAGGCTTTCATCAGCCCCAGCATTTT. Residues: CASTIDWTGFHQPQHF.

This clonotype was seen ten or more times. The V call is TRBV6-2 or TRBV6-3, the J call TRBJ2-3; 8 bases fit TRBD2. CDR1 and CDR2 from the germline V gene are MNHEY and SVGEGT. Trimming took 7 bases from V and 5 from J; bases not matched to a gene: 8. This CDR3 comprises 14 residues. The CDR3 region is CASNSGGPKDTQYF. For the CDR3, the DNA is TGTGCCAGCAACTCGGGAGGGCCTAAAGATACGCAGTATTTT.